One sample yielded the 2 T cell receptor beta chains listed below, sequenced in a study of yellow fever vaccine responses in identical twins. TCRdb fed the RT-PCR reads into MiXCR, producing one record per CDR3 protein. The data show approximately 32,000 distinct CDR3 sequences, 45% to 65% seen once. The material was T cells from blood (PBMCs), unsorted or a sorted subset (not recorded which), obtained before or after yellow fever vaccination (not recorded which). These receptors originate from a woman under 30 who received the yellow fever vaccine.

The CDR3 DNA is TGTGCCAGCAGCTTAACCCCCAGAACCGAGCAGTACTTC. It yields the protein CASSLTPRTEQYF. The V call is TRBV7-3, the J call TRBJ2-7, with no clear D. The CDR3 has 13 residues. Germline CDR1 SGHTA, CDR2 FQGTGA. V dropped 0 bases and J dropped 6 bases, with 9 bases sitting between them.

The gene calls are TRBV4-1 and TRBJ1-6; 7 positions agree with TRBD1. With 5 bases clipped from V and 7 bases from J, the junction kept 5 bases outside the gene matches. The CDR3 consists of 14 residues. From germline, CDR1 is MGHRA and CDR2 YSYEKL. The chain's CDR3 is CASSLDRRNSPLHF. DNA of the CDR3: TGCGCCAGCAGCTTGGACAGGCGGAATTCACCCCTCCACTTT.